The TCR beta chain described here comes from a study of Ad26.COV2.S vaccination and SARS-CoV-2 variants. Overall study findings and caveats: Those who received the vaccine showed greater spike-specific TCR breadth than those given placebo.

CDR3 size: 15 residues. Looked up from germline, CDR1 is SGHNT and CDR2 is YYREEE (reference sequence). J gave up 5 bases and V 4 bases, and 7 bases lay outside the gene matches. The method was immunoSEQ multiplex PCR; TCRdb's version includes in-frame clones alone and lacks a portion of them. The data contain 200,000 to 300,000 clones, roughly 89% of them singletons. Treatment specified: some 20 received Ad26.COV2.S at low or high dose, single or two shots; 5 received placebo; per-sample allocation not given. At day 63 after the first vaccine or placebo injection, samples were drawn. As regards this clone: What it recognizes is unknown.

The V and J genes are TRBV5-4 and TRBJ2-7, with 12 bases identical to TRBD2. The sequence came from a person between 18 and 60 years old who received the Ad26.COV2.S COVID-19 vaccine or a placebo. The sample consisted of peripheral blood, taken in a trial of Ad26.COV2.S vaccine versus placebo. The DNA for the CDR3 is TGTGCCAGCAGCGGTACTAGCGGGGGGTTCGACGAGCAGTACTTC. Translating gives CASSGTSGGFDEQYF.